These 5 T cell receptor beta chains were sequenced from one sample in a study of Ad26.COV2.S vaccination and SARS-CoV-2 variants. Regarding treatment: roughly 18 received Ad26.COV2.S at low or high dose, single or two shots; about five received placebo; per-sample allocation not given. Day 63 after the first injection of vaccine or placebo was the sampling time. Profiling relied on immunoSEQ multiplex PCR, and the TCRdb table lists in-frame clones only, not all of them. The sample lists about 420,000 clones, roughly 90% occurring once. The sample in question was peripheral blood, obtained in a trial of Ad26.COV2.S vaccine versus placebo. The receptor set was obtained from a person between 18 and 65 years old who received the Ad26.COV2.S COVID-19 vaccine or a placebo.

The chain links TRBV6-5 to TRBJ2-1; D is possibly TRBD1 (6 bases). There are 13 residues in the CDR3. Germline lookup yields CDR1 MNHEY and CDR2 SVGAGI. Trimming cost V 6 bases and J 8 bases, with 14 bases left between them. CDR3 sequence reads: CASRPTGRDEQFF. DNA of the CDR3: TGTGCCAGCAGACCCACAGGGCGCGATGAGCAGTTCTTC.

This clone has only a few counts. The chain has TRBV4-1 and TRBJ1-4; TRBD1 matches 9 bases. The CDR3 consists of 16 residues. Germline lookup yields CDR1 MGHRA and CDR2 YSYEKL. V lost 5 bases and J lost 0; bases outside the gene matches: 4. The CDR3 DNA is TGCGCCAGCAGCATGGACAGGGGAGCAACTAATGAAAAACTGTTTTTT. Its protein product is CASSMDRGATNEKLFF.

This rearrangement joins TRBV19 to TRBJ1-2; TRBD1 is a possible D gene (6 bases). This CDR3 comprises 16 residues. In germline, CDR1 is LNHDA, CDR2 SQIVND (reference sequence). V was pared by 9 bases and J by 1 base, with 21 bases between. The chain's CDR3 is CASSVGGGRLNYGYTF. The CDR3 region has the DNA TGTGCCAGCTCCGTCGGGGGGGGCAGACTTAACTATGGCTACACCTTC.

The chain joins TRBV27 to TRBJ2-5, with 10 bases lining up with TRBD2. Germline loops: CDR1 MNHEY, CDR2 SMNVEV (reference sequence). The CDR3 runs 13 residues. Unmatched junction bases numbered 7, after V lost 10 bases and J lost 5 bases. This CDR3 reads CATSGGARETQYF. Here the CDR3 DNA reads TGTGCCACCAGCGGGGGGGCTCGGGAGACCCAGTACTTC.

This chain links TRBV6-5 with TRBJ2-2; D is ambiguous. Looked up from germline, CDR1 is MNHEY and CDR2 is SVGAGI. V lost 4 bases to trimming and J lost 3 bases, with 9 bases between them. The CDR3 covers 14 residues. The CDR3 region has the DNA TGTGCCAGCAGTTTCATTCGGGACACCGGGGAGCTGTTTTTT. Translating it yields CASSFIRDTGELFF.